The 16 T cell receptor beta chains below all came from one sample that was sequenced in a study of T-cell memory formation after mild COVID-19. In TCRdb, the 5' RACE reads were re-called with MiXCR into one record per CDR3 protein. Of 85,000 to 120,000 distinct CDR3 sequences in the sample, around 11% were seen once. Sequencing was performed on PBMCs or a T cell subset sorted from them (not recorded which). These receptors were collected from an adult woman who had mild COVID-19 (a few samples of this study predate the infection). Cell type and time point are not known.

This chain joins TRBV12-3 or TRBV12-4 and TRBJ2-5, with TRBD1 identical over 9 bases. V was pared by 6 bases and J by 4 bases, with 6 bases of the junction left unmatched. The CDR3 spans 14 residues. This CDR3 is CASSHTGGPETQYF. The CDR3 DNA reads as TGTGCCAGCAGCCATACAGGGGGCCCAGAGACCCAGTACTTC.

The chain combines TRBV12-3 or TRBV12-4 with TRBJ1-5; D may be TRBD1 (6 bases). With 6 bases removed from V and 1 base from J, the gap between germline ends came to 19 bases. This CDR3 has 17 amino acids. CDR3 bases: TGTGCCAGCAGCCCCACTGGGGGCAGGGCAAGCAATCAGCCCCAGCATTTT. Translating it yields CASSPTGGRASNQPQHF.

The chain links TRBV6-5 to TRBJ1-1; 9 nucleotides agree with TRBD1. Germline V lookup: CDR1 MNHEY, CDR2 SVGAGI. This CDR3 is built from 15 residues. Trimming removed 6 bases from V and 6 bases from J; junction bases left unmatched: 11. DNA for the CDR3: TGTGCCAGCAGGATACAGGGGGCCGATCTCGCTGAAGCTTTCTTT. It codes for CASRIQGADLAEAFF.

The chain couples TRBV30 to TRBJ2-1; D is uncertain. The ends were cut back, 0 bases at V and 3 bases at J, with 0 bases in the middle. Germline CDR1 and CDR2: GTSNPN and SVGIG (reference sequence). This CDR3 has 11 amino acids. CDR3 loop: CAWSVYNEQFF. DNA for the CDR3: TGTGCCTGGAGTGTCTACAATGAGCAGTTCTTC.

This clonotype was found a few times. The chain is built from TRBV9 and TRBJ1-1; D is ambiguous. The CDR3 sequence is 14 residues long. The germline V gene encodes CDR1 SGDLS and CDR2 YYNGEE. V was shortened by 0 bases and J by 0 bases, with 6 bases between the two germline ends. CDR3 sequence: CASSVGPLNTEAFF. DNA of the CDR3: TGTGCCAGCAGCGTAGGCCCCTTGAACACTGAAGCTTTCTTT.

This clonotype was observed many times. This rearrangement joins TRBV7-9 to TRBJ2-7; maybe TRBD1 (6 bases). CDR3 size: 14 residues. Deletions cut 6 bases from V and 2 bases from J, with 14 bases between. Germline CDR1 reads SEHNR; CDR2 reads FQNEAQ (reference sequence). CDR3 bases: TGTGCCAGCAGGCCAAATGGACAGACCTACGAGCAGTACTTC. It encodes CASRPNGQTYEQYF.

The chain combines TRBV6-5 with TRBJ1-1; D is unresolved. This CDR3 has 12 amino acids. V was trimmed by 9 bases and J by 3 bases, leaving 11 bases between them. Germline assignment: CDR1 MNHEY and CDR2 SVGAGI. CDR3 sequence: CASVAGDTEAFF. DNA of the CDR3: TGTGCCAGTGTAGCCGGGGACACTGAAGCTTTCTTT.

The chain uses TRBV5-1 and TRBJ2-7; 10 bases agree with TRBD1. The CDR3 is made up of 16 amino acids. From germline, CDR1 is SGHRS and CDR2 YFSETQ. Trimming at V came to 3 bases and at J to 6 bases, leaving 12 bases not matched to a gene. The CDR3 here is CASSYAHSGTGAEQYF. The CDR3 nucleotides read TGCGCCAGCAGCTATGCTCACTCCGGGACAGGGGCCGAGCAGTACTTC.

This clonotype turned up a few times. The chain joins TRBV12-3 or TRBV12-4 to TRBJ2-1; TRBD2 matches at 7 bases. The CDR3 consists of 14 residues. The V segment lost 8 bases and the J segment 0 bases; nucleotides outside the gene matches: 4. The CDR3 nucleotides are TGTGCCAGCGGACTAGAAAGCTCCTACAATGAGCAGTTCTTC. Translated: CASGLESSYNEQFF.

The gene calls are TRBV7-9 and TRBJ1-2; D gene uncertain. Per the germline V gene, CDR1 is SEHNR and CDR2 is FQNEAQ (reference sequence). The germline V and J ends were trimmed by 5 bases and 6 bases, with 16 bases remaining between them. CDR3 length: 14 residues. The CDR3 region has the DNA TGTGCCAGCAGCCCCGTTACCGCAGAGGATGGCTACACCTTC. Amino acids: CASSPVTAEDGYTF. The whole variable domain, filled in from reference TRBV7-9 and TRBJ1-2, reads DTGVSQNPRHKITKRGQNVTFRCDPISEHNRLYWYRQTLGQGPEFLTYFQNEAQLEKSRLLSDRFSAERPKGSFSTLEIQRTEQGDSAMYLCASSPVTAEDGYTFGSGTRLTVV.

This clonotype has only a few counts. CDR3 sequence (DNA): TGTGCCAGCAGCTGGGCCCAGGGGGCGGGATTCTCCTACAATGAGCAGTTCTTC. Translation: CASSWAQGAGFSYNEQFF. This chain links TRBV7-8 with TRBJ2-1; TRBD1 matches 8 bases. The CDR3 runs to 18 residues. J was trimmed by 0 bases and V by 4 bases; bases with no gene match: 11. The germline V gene encodes CDR1 SGHVS and CDR2 FQNEAQ.

In this sample, this clonotype turned up a few times. The chain has TRBV5-1 and TRBJ2-2, with 11 positions matching TRBD1. Germline trimming cut 7 bases from V and 8 bases from J; bases unmatched to any gene: 19. Germline V gives CDR1 SGHRS, CDR2 YFSETQ. The CDR3 extends over 18 amino acids. CDR3 protein: CASAFYPGTGGMNGELFF. The CDR3 DNA reads TGCGCCAGCGCATTCTACCCCGGGACAGGGGGTATGAATGGGGAGCTGTTTTTT.

This rearrangement joins TRBV12-3 or TRBV12-4 to TRBJ1-2; no reliable D call. The V end lost 5 bases, the J end lost 3 bases, and 19 bases lay between the germline ends. The length of the CDR3 is 16 residues. The CDR3, as DNA: TGTGCCAGCAGTCAGTCCACCCCAACAACTTACTATGGCTACACCTTC. This codes for CASSQSTPTTYYGYTF.

This clonotype was seen only a few times. V gene TRBV5-6 combines with J gene TRBJ2-7; maybe TRBD1 (5 bases). Trimming pared 2 bases from V and 7 bases from J, leaving 19 bases between. This CDR3 is 15 amino acids long. Per germline, CDR1 SGHDT and CDR2 YYEEEE. CDR3 loop: CASSFNPEWGREQYF. DNA of the CDR3: TGTGCCAGCAGCTTTAACCCGGAGTGGGGCCGGGAGCAGTACTTC.

This clonotype was picked up a small number of times. The chain is built from TRBV6-2 or TRBV6-3 and TRBJ1-1, with 8 bases aligning to TRBD1. The germline CDR1 and CDR2 sequences are MNHEY and SVGEGT. CDR3 size: 18 residues. Trimming took 0 bases from V and 0 from J; bases not matched to a gene: 9. CDR3 nucleotides: TGTGCCAGCAGTTACTCGGGGACAGGTTTTTCGATGAACACTGAAGCTTTCTTT. Protein: CASSYSGTGFSMNTEAFF.

The CDR3 is CASSEESTQYF. CDR3 coding DNA: TGTGCCAGCAGTGAGGAGAGTACGCAGTATTTT. V and J are TRBV3-1 and TRBJ2-3; no definite D call. The V gene lost 6 bases and the J gene lost 8 bases, with 9 bases spanning the gap. This CDR3 is 11 amino acids long. Germline CDR1 is LGHDT and CDR2 is YNNKEL (reference sequence).